A single sample is the source of the 3 T cell receptor beta chains below, sequenced in a study of shared clonotypes between healthy human individuals. The repertoire was sequenced with immunoSEQ multiplex PCR; TCRdb's copy has only in-frame clones and lacks some. The data hold millions of clones, with roughly 92% observed a single time. The sequenced sample was naive CD4+ T cells sorted from blood. Subset given: CD45RA+ positively selected. These receptors were obtained from a man in his late teens or twenties in good health.

This clone is a singleton in its sample. The J gene is TRBJ1-3, the V gene TRBV18; 8 nucleotides line up with TRBD1. Unmatched junction bases numbered 7, after V lost 3 bases and J lost 0 bases. CDR3 length equals 17 residues. The germline CDR1 and CDR2 sequences are KGHSH and LQKENI. The CDR3 loop reads CASSPETGAFSGNTIYF. The CDR3 DNA reads as TGTGCCAGCTCACCCGAGACAGGGGCCTTCTCTGGAAACACCATATATTTT.

The rearrangement links TRBV5-1 to TRBJ2-3; no clear D gene. Trimming took off 5 bases at V and 6 bases at J, with 16 bases between the two ends. The V gene's germline CDR1 is SGHRS and CDR2 YFSETQ. CDR3 size: 14 residues. In nucleotides, the CDR3 is TGCGCCAGCAGGCAGTACACCGTTCGGGATACGCAGTATTTT. Encoded protein: CASRQYTVRDTQYF.

This chain joins TRBV10-3 and TRBJ2-1; possible D gene TRBD2, 6 bases. The CDR3 spans 15 residues. Between the trimmed V and J ends, which lost 5 bases and 0 bases, there was a span of 11 bases. Germline V CDR1 and CDR2: ENHRY, SYGVKD. The CDR3 is CAISLAESSYNEQFF. CDR3 nucleotide sequence: TGTGCCATCAGTTTAGCGGAGAGCTCCTACAATGAGCAGTTCTTC.